This TCR beta chain comes out of a study of OX40 agonist ivuxolimab in advanced cancers. As for the study in general: Prior therapy, whether anti-PD-1, anti-PD-L1 or anti-CTLA-4, was allowed, and about 39% had some. One hepatocellular carcinoma and a couple of cutaneous melanoma patients partially responded. Findings and limits, study-wide: In CD8+ T cells, expanded clones were on average more numerous than in CD4+. Circulating CD4+ and CD8+ T cells showed clonal expansion by week 6 at 0.1 to 3.0 mg/kg.

This clone was counted once. Its antigen remains unknown. The repertoire was sequenced with immunoSEQ multiplex PCR; TCRdb's copy has only in-frame clones and lacks some. In the table there are over 60,000 clones, over 75% of which are singletons. The V gene's germline CDR1 is SGHRS and CDR2 YFSETQ. This CDR3 spans 13 amino acids. The V end lost 2 bases, the J end lost 8 bases, and 11 bases lay between the germline ends. The V gene is TRBV5-1, the J gene TRBJ2-1; D is undetermined. The receptor comes from an adult with an advanced solid tumor such as melanoma, head and neck, liver or kidney cancer. The sample here was CD4+ or CD8+ T cells sorted from blood, taken in a trial of the OX40 agonist ivuxolimab. The CDR3 spells CASSLDLADEQFF. CDR3 nucleotide sequence: TGCGCCAGCAGCTTAGACCTCGCGGATGAGCAGTTCTTC.